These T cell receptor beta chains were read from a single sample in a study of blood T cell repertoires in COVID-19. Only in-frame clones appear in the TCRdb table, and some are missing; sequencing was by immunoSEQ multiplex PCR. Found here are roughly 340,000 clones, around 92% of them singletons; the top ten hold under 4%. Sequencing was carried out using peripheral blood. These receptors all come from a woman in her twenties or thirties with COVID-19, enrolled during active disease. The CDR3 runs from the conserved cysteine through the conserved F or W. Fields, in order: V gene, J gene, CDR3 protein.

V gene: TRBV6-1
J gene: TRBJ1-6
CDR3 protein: CASSEDPDSPLHF

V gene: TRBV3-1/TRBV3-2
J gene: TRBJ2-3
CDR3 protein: CASSPYQGTDTQYF

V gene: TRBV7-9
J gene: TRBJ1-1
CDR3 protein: CASSSTAFEAFF

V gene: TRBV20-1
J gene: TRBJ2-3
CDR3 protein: CSASDYPSTDTQYF

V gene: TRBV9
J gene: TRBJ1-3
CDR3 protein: CASSAGTGFLSGNTIYF

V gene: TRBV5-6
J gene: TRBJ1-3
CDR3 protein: CASSLVLGASGNTIYF

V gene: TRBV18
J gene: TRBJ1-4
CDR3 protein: CASSPNQGLVNNEKLFF

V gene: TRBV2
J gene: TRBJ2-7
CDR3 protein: CARGSERVSYEQYF

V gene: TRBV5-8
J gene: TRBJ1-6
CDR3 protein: CASSLFVGASSYNSPLHF

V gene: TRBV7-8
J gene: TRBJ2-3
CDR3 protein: CASSPTAQGDTQYF

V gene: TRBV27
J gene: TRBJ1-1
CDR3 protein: CASSLISGGNTEAFF

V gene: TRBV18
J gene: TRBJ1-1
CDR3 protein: CASSPAGLNTEAFF

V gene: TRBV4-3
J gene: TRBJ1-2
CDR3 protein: CASSQVRDSRYGYTF

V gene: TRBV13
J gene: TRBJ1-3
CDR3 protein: CASSAYDRDSGNTIYF

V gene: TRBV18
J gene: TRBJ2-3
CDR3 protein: CASSPLGEDTQYF

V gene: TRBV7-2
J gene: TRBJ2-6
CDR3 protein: CASSLVGQGSVLTF

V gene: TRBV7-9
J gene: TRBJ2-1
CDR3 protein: CASNRQGRRYNEQFF

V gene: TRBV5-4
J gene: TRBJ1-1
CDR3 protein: CASSRTGTEAFF

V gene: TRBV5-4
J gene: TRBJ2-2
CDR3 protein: CASSLLAGRRGTGELFF

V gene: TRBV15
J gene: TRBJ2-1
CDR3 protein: CATSLGTGAYNEQFF

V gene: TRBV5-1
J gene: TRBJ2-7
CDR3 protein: CASSEGAGGQGLYEQYF

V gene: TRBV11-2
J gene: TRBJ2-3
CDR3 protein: CASSLGLGGDSTDTQYF

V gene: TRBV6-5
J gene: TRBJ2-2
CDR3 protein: CASSYLLAGNTGELFF

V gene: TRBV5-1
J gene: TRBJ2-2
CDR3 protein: CASSLGLAGVTGELFF

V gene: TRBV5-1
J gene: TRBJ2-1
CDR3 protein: CASSLAPVTVGNEQFF

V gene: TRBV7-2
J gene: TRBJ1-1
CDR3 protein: CASSLMQGMWAEAFF

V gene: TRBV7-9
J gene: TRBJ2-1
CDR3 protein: CASSPPNRGEQFF

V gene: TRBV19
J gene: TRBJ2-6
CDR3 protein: CASSIRASVSSGANVLTF

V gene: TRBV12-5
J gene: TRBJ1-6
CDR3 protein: CASDPPRGHSYNSPLHF

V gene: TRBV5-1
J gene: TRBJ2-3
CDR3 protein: CASFSWVGGKTDTQYF

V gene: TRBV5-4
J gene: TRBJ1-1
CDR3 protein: CASRPGGNTEAFF

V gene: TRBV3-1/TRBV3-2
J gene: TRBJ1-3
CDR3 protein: CASSQGNSGNTIYF

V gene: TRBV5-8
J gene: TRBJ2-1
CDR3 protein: CASSLGLAGGVEQFF

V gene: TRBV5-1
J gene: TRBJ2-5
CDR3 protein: CASSLLGQHKETQYF

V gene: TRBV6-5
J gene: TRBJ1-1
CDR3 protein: CASRFTGETEAFF

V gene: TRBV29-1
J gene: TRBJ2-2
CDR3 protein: CSVPGGSGTGELFF

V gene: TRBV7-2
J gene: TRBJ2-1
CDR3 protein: CASSLVADEQFF

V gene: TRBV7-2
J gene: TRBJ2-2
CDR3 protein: CASSPQPGLGTGELFF

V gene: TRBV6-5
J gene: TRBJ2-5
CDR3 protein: CASRPGDRETQYF

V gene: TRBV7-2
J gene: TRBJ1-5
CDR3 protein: CASSLARGQAGNQPQHF

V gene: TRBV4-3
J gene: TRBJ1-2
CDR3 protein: CASSQGDRHYGYTF

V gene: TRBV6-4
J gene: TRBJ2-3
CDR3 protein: CASSERATSRDTQYF

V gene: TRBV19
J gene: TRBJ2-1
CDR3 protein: CASSIDGLAGAYEQFF